This T cell receptor (beta chain) was retrieved from a study of cytomegalovirus exposure and HLA in healthy donors (TCRdb year 2017). In terms of the full investigation: An earlier analysis of a few hundred of the donors reported over 250 Gb of sequence data and around 100 million unique TCR beta sequences obtained from some 170 million T cells. Approximately 300 gigabases of sequencing data and 91 million or so unique TCR sequences made up an early release that covered several hundred HLA-typed donors. Among the roughly 370 genotyped donors, around 79% belonged to the genetic ancestry cluster associated with self-reported Caucasian donors. The study aimed to test whether signatures of past pathogen exposure could be identified by cataloging public T cell receptors. Using immunosequencing, the study profiled T cell repertoires from fewer than 850 subjects and related those repertoires to cytomegalovirus serostatus. In addition to the first cohort of 650 to 800 subjects, a separate validation cohort of around 110 different subjects was used. The study combined high-throughput TCR immunosequencing, statistical association of individual TCRs with disease status, and machine learning to predict cytomegalovirus infection status. A later analysis re-analyzed previously published TCR beta repertoires from about 730 donors and added high-resolution HLA genotyping to study TCR occurrence patterns. Rather than drawing on any new phenotypic data, the later analysis identified candidate immune exposures from TCR beta sequences and the way those sequences occurred across donors. An earlier analysis of fewer than 750 of the donors used high-throughput TCR beta sequencing to judge whether each TCR beta V gene segment behaved as functional or pseudogenic. Donor age, sex, ethnicity and CMV serostatus were compiled together with the repertoire data. A later genetic analysis took genome-wide SNP genotypes for about 55% of the 666 donors and used that subset as a discovery cohort. Every repertoire in the discovery cohort had been generated on one and the same sequencing platform. HLA typing included class I and class II loci at four-digit resolution. Typing coverage varied by locus: about 620-630 donors for A, B, C, DRB1 and DQB1; about 520 for DQA1; around 610 for DPA1; about 450 for DPB1. A handful of DR-DQ haplotypes were treated as single units for association and clustering because of strong linkage in the cohort. Among 300 to 500 genotyped donors of the cohort, an average of approximately 200,000 unique TCR beta nucleotide sequences was sequenced per donor, of which roughly 17% were non-productive. Results the study describes overall, beyond this receptor: In a later genetic analysis, fewer N-insertions in productive TCRs were reported among donors in an Asian-associated ancestry cluster than the 666-donor mean. An association between a missense DCLRE1C variant and V-gene and J-gene trimming of TCR beta chains was found in a later genetic analysis and replicated in an independent cohort. The authors suggested that the approach could potentially be generalized to other disease states and immunological phenotypes. Several of the top co-occurrence clusters appeared to be linked to parvovirus B19, influenza, CMV and Epstein-Barr virus, according to a later analysis. Specific HLA alleles were associated with roughly 16,000 TCR beta sequences at a false discovery rate of 0.05 in a later analysis. In a later analysis, the rate of TCR association differed among HLA loci, with DRB1 alleles having the most associated TCRs and HLA-C alleles having the fewest. The classifier was reported to diagnose cytomegalovirus status with high specificity and sensitivity in both the original and validation cohorts. The earlier analysis of approximately 540 of the donors excluded some 15 rarely observed V segments, including chromosome 9 orphons, because counts were too low. While some public TCRs were present in many individuals, most TCR sequences turned up only very rarely across donors. A cluster of highly shared sequence variants was judged likely to be a technical artifact of the sequencing pipeline. The study gave a list of 150 to 200 TCR beta chains associated with cytomegalovirus. In vitro tests confirmed that a few of the cytomegalovirus-associated TCR beta chains recognize cytomegalovirus antigens. Some IMGT-functional V segments, including TRBV6-2 and TRBV6-3, could not be distinguished by the 87-base-pair reads and were therefore excluded. In a later analysis, HLA-associated TCR beta chains were found to be more clonally expanded and to have lower generation probabilities than equally common non-associated chains. An earlier analysis of approximately 590 of the donors showed that most TCR beta V segments appeared in productive rearrangements either about 87% or about 30% of the time, which broadly matched IMGT annotations. Linkage disequilibrium might explain the correlated functional status among segregating V segments, but an unknown experimental factor could not be ruled out. Sequencing depth was assumed to be roughly uniform across donors in the presence/absence analyses, though that assumption may not hold. According to a later analysis, most CMV-associated TCR beta chains appeared to be HLA-restricted, and the HLA associations seemed to be driven largely by CMV exposure. For the cohort, immune exposure information was limited to CMV serostatus. HLA typing was unavailable for some donors at each locus, so association tests used only the typed subset. The cohort was sequenced for TCR beta chains only, and without alpha or paired-chain data the features that could be detected were limited. A further reported finding was that TCR beta sequences accurately predicted the HLA-A and HLA-B alleles for most subjects in the first cohort. When HLA alleles, especially DR and DQ, strongly co-occurred, TCR associations were difficult to assign to individual alleles.

At the junction V is shortened by 0 bases and J by 4 bases, with 11 bases in between. Including the terminal cysteine and phenylalanine, the CDR3 comprises 14 residues. Only CDR3 DNA is held: 42 bases, read in frame from base 1. CDR1 and CDR2, looked up from the germline V gene, are SGHRS and YFSETQ. The cohort was made up of several hundred healthy bone marrow donors. All cohort members were sampled while nominally healthy, although unrecorded immune exposures were likely present. The donor was CMV seropositive and was included in the group of about 290 seropositive cohort members. A peripheral blood sample was provided by each donor, and peripheral blood mononuclear cells were used for TCR beta sequencing. The Qiagen DNeasy Blood Extraction Kit was used to extract genomic DNA from the blood cell samples. About this clone itself: Its antigen remains unidentified. Base qualities were left out, and no much larger clone turns up one base away.

Library prep was done by the immunoSEQ multiplex PCR assay. For the multiplex PCR, a mixture combining 60 forward primers for TCR Vbeta segments and 13 reverse primers for TCR Jbeta segments was used. The CDR3 region of rearranged TCR beta genes was amplified from genomic DNA by a multiplex PCR assay. The amplified TCR beta libraries were sequenced on the Illumina HiSeq System as 87-base-pair reads. Regarding the original processing steps: A later analysis tallied roughly 80 million unique TCR beta chains across the roughly 610 repertoires, and some 10 million of those chains were shared by two or more donors. Raw reads were error-corrected and collapsed into unique sequences with a nearest-neighbor algorithm that merged closely related sequences to remove PCR and sequencing errors. To assign V, D and J gene segments, CDR3 sequences were aligned to IMGT reference sequences. For a sequence to be retained, a match of at least six nucleotides was required to both a V gene segment and a J gene segment. Rearrangements were classified as productive when the CDR3 lacked stop codons and remained in frame with V and J, and all other rearrangements were classified as non-productive. Following IMGT convention, CDR3 was defined as the stretch from the second conserved V-encoded cysteine to the conserved J-encoded phenylalanine. In an earlier analysis of 587 of the donors, sequences lacking an unambiguous match to a single V gene segment were excluded. In an earlier analysis of 587 of the donors, V segments were called functional above 56.7% productive rearrangements and were called segregating when the between-donor standard deviation exceeded 5%. A statistical classification framework was built for diagnosing cytomegalovirus status from the catalog of TCR beta chain sequences. In a later analysis, V and J genes were assigned by comparing TCR nucleotide sequences against IMGT/GENE-DB human TR gene sequences. In a later analysis, CDR3 sequences and most-parsimonious VDJ recombination scenarios were assigned using the TCRdist pipeline. In a later analysis, every TCR beta chain was defined by the combination of its CDR3 amino acid sequence and its V-gene family, and reads without a unique V-gene family were dropped. To address suspected cross-contamination and a sequencing artifact, a later analysis removed 450 to 700 highly shared, low-generation-probability nucleotide sequences. In a later analysis, a clonal expansion index for each public chain was calculated from normalized within-repertoire ranks of inferred template counts. A later analysis computed generation probabilities with a VDJ recombination model fitted to out-of-frame rearrangements, and checked the results against IGoR. Hypergeometric tests were used in a later analysis to score TCR-TCR, TCR-HLA and TCR-CMV co-occurrence, with a repertoire-size bias correction applied to the TCR pairs. In a later analysis, false discovery rates were estimated by permuting HLA or CMV assignments 20 times. A later analysis grouped co-occurring TCRs with DBSCAN, adding TCRdist sequence similarity when clustering within HLA-allele-positive subsets. Co-occurrence clustering excluded repertoires with fewer than 30,000 or more than 120,000 public chains, plus five with anomalous nucleotide sharing. Imported from immuneACCESS, the table was reduced by TCRdb to in-frame sequences with V and J called. These copies leave out some clones; in studies compared against another copy, an unresolved V gene accounts for under half, and the cause of the remainder is not known. That table furnishes V, J and clone size, whereas the DNA furnished D and trimming. The sample table contains under 200,000 clones; only one count was recorded for more than 75% of them. Approximately 0.87% of the sample comes from the top ten.

Input material: PBMCs. The receptor was isolated from a girl under 10 years old in good health and CMV-seropositive. This chain joins TRBV5-1 to TRBJ2-7; a weak D assignment points to TRBD1 (5 bases agree). The CDR3 protein is CASSLETGLYEQYF. The nucleotide sequence is TGCGCCAGCAGCTTGGAAACAGGTCTATACGAGCAGTACTTC.